A selection of T cell receptor beta chains follows, all from one sample in a study of blood T cell repertoires in COVID-19. Repertoires were generated with immunoSEQ multiplex PCR, while TCRdb's copy carries only in-frame clones and drops some. Altogether roughly 140,000 clones are present, about 87% being singletons, with the ten largest covering 1.7%. The sequenced material came from peripheral blood. These receptors all stem from a woman in her fifties or sixties with acute or convalescent COVID-19. The CDR3 runs from the conserved cysteine through the conserved F or W. The D gene is left open where the match is weak. Clone size is given for some rows only: seen once, a few or many times, or a class if the clone is expanded.

TRBV7-2	TRBJ2-1	TRBD2	NA	TGTGCCAGCAGCATAGAACCCGGGACTAGCTATTTGTTATGGAATGAGCAGTTCTTC	CASSIEPGTSYLLWNEQFF
TRBV21-1	TRBJ2-1	NA	NA	TGTGCCAGCAGTAACTTTTTTCCCCGTCCACTCCCATACAATGAGCAGTTCTTC	CASSNFFPRPLPYNEQFF
TRBV5-4	TRBJ2-7	TRBD1	NA	TGTGCCAGCAGGTCCGACAGGGGAAACCTCTACGAGCAGTACTTC	CASRSDRGNLYEQYF
TRBV2	TRBJ1-1	NA	NA	TGTGCCAGCAGTGAACCTACCGAAGCTTTCTTT	CASSEPTEAFF
TRBV19	TRBJ2-7	NA	once	TGTGCCAGTAGTTTTACAGGGAACTCCTACGAGCAGTACTTC	CASSFTGNSYEQYF
TRBV18	TRBJ1-2	NA	NA	TGTGCCAGCTCAAACCGGAGGGACGGGGACTATGGCTACACCTTC	CASSNRRDGDYGYTF
TRBV7-2	TRBJ1-2	NA	few	TGTGCCAGCAGCTTAGGGGCAGGGGCCTATGGCTACACCTTC	CASSLGAGAYGYTF
TRBV5-1	TRBJ2-5	NA	NA	TGCGCCAGCAGCTGGACAGTTACAGAAGAGACCCAGTACTTC	CASSWTVTEETQYF
TRBV5-6	TRBJ1-2	TRBD1	NA	TGTGCCAGCACCCCGGCAGGGGGCCTCTATGGCTACACCTTC	CASTPAGGLYGYTF
TRBV19	TRBJ1-1	NA	NA	TGTGCCAGTAGTATGGGTTCTCCGGGGAAGGTTGTCGCTGAAGCTTTCTTT	CASSMGSPGKVVAEAFF
TRBV6-5	TRBJ2-7	NA	NA	TGTGCCAGCAGTTATTTGCAGGGGCCCTCCTACGAGCAGTACTTC	CASSYLQGPSYEQYF
TRBV5-1	TRBJ2-1	TRBD2	NA	TGCGCCAGCAGGGGGCGGGAGGGCCACAATGAGCAGTTCTTC	CASRGREGHNEQFF
TRBV24-1	TRBJ2-7	NA	NA	TGTGCCACCAGTGATACTAGAAGCTCCTACGAGCAGTACTTC	CATSDTRSSYEQYF
TRBV27	TRBJ2-7	TRBD2	NA	TGTGCCAGCAGTTTATCGAGTGGGAGGACTAGAAACGAGCAGTACTTC	CASSLSSGRTRNEQYF
TRBV7-9	TRBJ2-7	NA	once	TGTGCCAGCAGCTTGGGCGCATCCTACGAGCAGTACTTC	CASSLGASYEQYF
TRBV13	TRBJ2-7	NA	NA	TGTGCCAGCAGACCCGACTCTCAGTACGAGCAGTACTTC	CASRPDSQYEQYF
TRBV7-3	TRBJ1-5	NA	NA	TGTGCCAGCAGTGTGGCGGGTAATCAGCCCCAGCATTTT	CASSVAGNQPQHF
TRBV24-1	TRBJ1-5	NA	NA	TGTGCCACCAGTGACGCTCAGGGGAATCAGCCCCAGCATTTT	CATSDAQGNQPQHF
TRBV18	TRBJ2-1	NA	NA	TGTGCCAGCTCACCAGGTACGGGGGAGTTCTTC	CASSPGTGEFF
TRBV19	TRBJ1-1	TRBD1	once	TGTGCCAGTATGGCCCCTCGGAGGGGGCTAGGAACTGAAGCTTTCTTT	CASMAPRRGLGTEAFF
TRBV28	TRBJ1-1	NA	once	TGTGCCAGCAGTTTTTCGGGGTTGGCTGAAGCTTTCTTT	CASSFSGLAEAFF
TRBV7-2	TRBJ1-1	NA	NA	TGTGCCAGCAGCTTTAAAGCGAACACTGAAGCTTTCTTT	CASSFKANTEAFF
TRBV27	TRBJ2-5	NA	NA	TGTGCCAGCAGCTTATCGGGACTTGAGGGAGAGACCCAGTACTTC	CASSLSGLEGETQYF
TRBV19	TRBJ2-7	NA	few	TGTGCCAGTGCGGAGTCCCGGTACGAGCAGTACTTC	CASAESRYEQYF
TRBV4-1	TRBJ1-5	TRBD1	NA	TGCGCCAGCAGCCGGGAGACAGGGGTCAATCAGCCCCAGCATTTT	CASSRETGVNQPQHF
TRBV27	TRBJ1-5	NA	NA	TGTGCCAGCATGAAGAACAGGCCTATTAAAATGGGCAATCAGCCCCAGCATTTT	CASMKNRPIKMGNQPQHF
TRBV9	TRBJ1-4	NA	NA	TGTGCCAGCAGCGTGGGGAACGCGGGAGAAAAACTGTTTTTT	CASSVGNAGEKLFF
TRBV28	TRBJ1-2	TRBD1	NA	TGTGCCAGCAGTCAGGACAGGGGTGGTTTAAGCTACACCTTC	CASSQDRGGLSYTF
TRBV30	TRBJ1-2	NA	NA	TGTGCCTGGAGTAGTACGGCAGGGTTCAACTATGGCTACACCTTC	CAWSSTAGFNYGYTF
TRBV6-5	TRBJ1-3	NA	NA	TGTGCCAGCAGCCTACAGGGCTCTGGAAACACCATATATTTT	CASSLQGSGNTIYF
TRBV6-7	TRBJ1-6	NA	NA	TGTGCCAGCAGTTACAGGAGCTCCTATAATTCACCCCTCCACTTT	CASSYRSSYNSPLHF
TRBV29-1	TRBJ2-7	TRBD2	NA	TGCAGCGTTGAAGTTGCCCGCCTTTCTAGCGGGGGGTACGAGCAGTACTTC	CSVEVARLSSGGYEQYF
TRBV10-3	TRBJ2-1	NA	NA	TGTGCCATCAGTTCGACTGGCTCCTACAATGAGCAGTTCTTC	CAISSTGSYNEQFF
TRBV5-1	TRBJ2-1	NA	once	TGCGCCAGCAGCTTTACAGGTACGGCCTACAATGAGCAGTTCTTC	CASSFTGTAYNEQFF
TRBV29-1	TRBJ2-3	NA	NA	TGCAGCGTTTACTGGGTGGGAGGCACAGATACGCAGTATTTT	CSVYWVGGTDTQYF
TRBV30	TRBJ1-3	TRBD1	NA	TGTGCCTGGAGTTTGGGACAGGGGACTGGAAACACCATATATTTT	CAWSLGQGTGNTIYF
TRBV9	TRBJ1-2	NA	few	TGTGCCAGCAGCGGTACGGAGTCCTATGGCTACACCTTC	CASSGTESYGYTF
TRBV5-1	TRBJ1-4	NA	NA	TGCGCCAGCAGCTCCCCAGGGGCGGCACTGTTTTTT	CASSSPGAALFF
TRBV6-5	TRBJ1-2	NA	NA	TGTGCCAGCAGTTACGGCGCGGGGGCAACCTATGGCTACACCTTC	CASSYGAGATYGYTF
TRBV18	TRBJ1-3	NA	NA	TGTGCCAGCTCACCCACCCCAACATTGACAGATACTGGAAACACCATATATTTT	CASSPTPTLTDTGNTIYF
TRBV18	TRBJ2-7	TRBD1	once	TGTGCCAGCTCACTGTCCCCAGGGGGTAGCTCCTACGAGCAGTACTTC	CASSLSPGGSSYEQYF
TRBV27	TRBJ2-7	TRBD2	NA	TGTGCCAGCAGGGGACTAGCGGGGAGTAACGAGCAGTACTTC	CASRGLAGSNEQYF
TRBV18	TRBJ1-6	NA	NA	TGTGCCAGCTCACCGTCAACTGCAAGCTCCTATAATTCACCCCTCCACTTT	CASSPSTASSYNSPLHF
TRBV24-1	TRBJ2-1	NA	NA	TGTGCCACCAGTGCCCTCGTGGCGGGGAGTGAGCAGTTCTTC	CATSALVAGSEQFF
TRBV7-3	TRBJ2-1	NA	NA	TGTGCCAGCAGCCTCGACTCCGTGGGTGAGCAGTTCTTC	CASSLDSVGEQFF
TRBV19	TRBJ1-1	NA	NA	TGTGCCAGTATCCCCCGGCAGGGCACTGAAGCTTTCTTT	CASIPRQGTEAFF
TRBV5-8	TRBJ1-5	NA	NA	TGTGCCAGCAGCTTGGTATATCCGCGTGATCAGCCCCAGCATTTT	CASSLVYPRDQPQHF
TRBV4-1	TRBJ2-3	TRBD1	NA	TGCGCCAGCAGCCCTCAGGACAGGAGCACAGATACGCAGTATTTT	CASSPQDRSTDTQYF
TRBV30	TRBJ2-7	NA	NA	TGTGCCTGGAGTCTGGGGCACCAGTCCTACGAGCAGTACTTC	CAWSLGHQSYEQYF
TRBV5-1	TRBJ1-6	NA	NA	TGCGCCAGCAGCTTGGCACAGGGAACTTCACCCCTCCACTTT	CASSLAQGTSPLHF
TRBV13	TRBJ1-3	NA	NA	TGTGCCAGCAGCCTATCACAGGGAATTGGAAACACCATATATTTT	CASSLSQGIGNTIYF
TRBV5-5	TRBJ2-1	TRBD2	NA	TGTGCCAGCAGCTTGGAACTAGCGGGGCTAAATGAGCAGTTCTTC	CASSLELAGLNEQFF
TRBV7-3	TRBJ2-2	NA	NA	TGTGCCAGCAGCCCCCAGACCGGGACTCCTTTGGGGGAGCTGTTTTTT	CASSPQTGTPLGELFF